This T cell receptor beta chain appears in the sequencing data of a study of blood T cell repertoires in COVID-19. Study information: The samples span acute and convalescent COVID-19 from the United States, Italy and Spain. In each case, the material was cDNA or gDNA derived from T cells, B-cell-depleted T cells, or PBMCs.

In the original analysis: Reference gene primer amplification yielded estimated nucleated cell counts. Measured with immunoSEQ multiplex PCR; TCRdb has only the in-frame clones, and not every one. The V and J calls and clone size come from that table; D and trimming were worked out from the DNA. Found here are some 150,000 clones, more than 80% of them singletons; the top ten hold around 5%. The germline V gene encodes CDR1 MNHEY and CDR2 SVGEGT. The CDR3 spans 15 residues. Trimming removed 4 bases at V and 1 base at J, with 12 bases between. The J gene is TRBJ2-3, the V gene TRBV6-2 or TRBV6-3, with TRBD1 as a possible D gene (6 bases). The clonotype comes from a human donor in a cohort sampled during active COVID-19. Sequencing input: peripheral blood. The CDR3 here is CASSFGQSRTDTQYF. CDR3 coding DNA: TGTGCCAGCAGTTTCGGACAGTCACGCACAGATACGCAGTATTTT.